This TCR beta chain emerged from a study of identical twins. General study points: Invariant T cells like MAIT and iNKT could partly confound the zero-insertion analyses.

cDNA carried unique molecular identifiers, and a universal primer site was added by template switching. One entry per CDR3 protein, called by TCRdb with MiXCR from the 5' RACE reads. Here the sample spans about 890,000 distinct CDR3 sequences, about 12% being singletons. Germline V CDR1 and CDR2: MDHEN, SYDVKM. Trimming took 5 bases from V and 4 from J; bases not matched to a gene: 7. The CDR3 is made up of 15 amino acids. Healthy Caucasians provided all donations. To note about this clonotype: Antigen specificity is unknown.

Another study also made use of these data, one on yellow fever vaccine responses in identical twins. According to that study: Twins showed a vaccine T cell response that reportedly seemed partly convergent, partly personalized.

The chain combines TRBV28 with TRBJ1-2; 10 positions agree with TRBD1. Source material: PBMCs. The clonotype was recovered from a woman younger than 30 in good health. The CDR3 region has the DNA TGTGCCAGCAGTGGTACCGGGACAGGGGTCTATGGCTACACCTTC. Amino acids: CASSGTGTGVYGYTF.